This TCR beta chain was retrieved from a study of metastatic and nonmetastatic thyroid tumors. On the study more broadly: Both malignant and benign thyroid patients supplied peripheral blood and tumor or nodule tissue samples, across which the repertoires of these patients were then compared.

None of the patients had undergone any treatment ahead of thyroid surgery. As handled by the study authors: Researchers built a distant-metastasis classifier for papillary thyroid cancer that drew on CDR3 differences across clinicopathological groups. TCRdb recomputed clones from the PCR reads via MiXCR. The V and J calls and clone size come from TCRdb's table, not from the authors' own analysis. The repertoire holds 16,000 or so clones, with 24% as singletons. Findings and limits, study-wide: Reported TCR beta diversity, measured in blood and tumor, was significantly higher for malignant thyroid tumors than for benign nodules.

A remark on this clone: Its antigen is unknown.

The sequence was collected from a female donor with papillary thyroid cancer or a benign thyroid nodule (not recorded which). Some clones in this sample may be carry-over from other donors' samples. Sequenced input: tumor tissue.

CDR3: CASSLSNTEAFF. The DNA of the CDR3 is TGTGCCAGTAGTTTGAGTAACACTGAAGCTTTCTTT. The chain links TRBV19 to TRBJ1-1; D call uncertain. Looked up from germline, CDR1 is LNHDA and CDR2 is SQIVND (reference sequence). The CDR3 has 12 residues. The V end lost 5 bases, the J end lost 2 bases, and 6 bases lay between the germline ends.